Below, 32 T cell receptor beta chains from the same sample are listed, as sequenced in a study of cytomegalovirus exposure and HLA in healthy donors. PCR involved 60 Vbeta and 13 Jbeta primers. TCRdb keeps only in-frame clones here, not all; method: immunoSEQ multiplex PCR. The table includes around 200,000 clones, 75% to 85% detected once. The sequencing input was PBMCs. The receptors were gathered from a young woman in good health and CMV-seronegative.

The V gene is TRBV9, the J gene TRBJ1-1; D uncertain. The germline V and J ends were trimmed by 0 bases and 0 bases, with 12 bases remaining between them. This CDR3 is built from 16 residues. The germline V gene encodes CDR1 SGDLS and CDR2 YYNGEE. This CDR3 is CASSVGKNFMNTEAFF. The CDR3 nucleotides read TGTGCCAGCAGCGTAGGCAAGAACTTTATGAACACTGAAGCTTTCTTT. Drawing the rest from reference TRBV9 and TRBJ1-1, the complete variable domain is DSGVTQTPKHLITATGQRVTLRCSPRSGDLSVYWYQQSLDQGLQFLIQYYNGEERAKGNILERFSAQQFPDLHSELNLSSLELGDSALYFCASSVGKNFMNTEAFFGQGTRLTVV.

V is TRBV5-4 and J is TRBJ2-7; 8 bases are a match to TRBD2. The germline V gene has CDR1 SGHNT and CDR2 YYREEE (reference sequence). The J segment lost 7 bases and the V segment lost 4 bases, leaving 10 bases of the junction unmatched. The CDR3 loop spans 14 amino acids. CDR3: CASSPGTSTGEQYF. The CDR3 DNA is TGTGCCAGCAGCCCCGGGACTAGTACGGGGGAGCAGTACTTC.

This clone was counted a few times. The chain combines TRBV7-9 with TRBJ1-2, with 11 bases lining up with TRBD1. The CDR3 covers 13 residues. V trimming: 4 bases; J trimming: 8 bases; junction bases outside the gene matches: 3. In germline, CDR1 is SEHNR, CDR2 FQNEAQ (reference sequence). The CDR3 region is CASSSGQGAGYTF. DNA for the CDR3: TGTGCCAGCAGCTCCGGACAGGGGGCCGGCTACACCTTC.

V gene TRBV18 combines with J gene TRBJ2-3, with 10 bases that match TRBD2. Trimming removed 6 bases from V and 2 bases from J; junction bases left unmatched: 5. Germline V lookup: CDR1 KGHSH, CDR2 LQKENI. CDR3 length: 15 amino acids. Here the CDR3 reads CASSLGLAVTDTQYF. Here the CDR3 DNA reads TGTGCCAGCTCGCTAGGACTAGCGGTCACAGATACGCAGTATTTT.

This sequence joins TRBV7-9 and TRBJ1-1; D unclear. Between the trimmed V and J ends, which lost 2 bases and 1 base, there was a span of 8 bases. CDR1 is SEHNR and CDR2 is FQNEAQ in the germline V gene (reference sequence). The CDR3 length is 14 residues. The CDR3 coding sequence is TGTGCCAGCAGCTTACTGCTAGCGAACACTGAAGCTTTCTTT. This translates into CASSLLLANTEAFF.

The chain links TRBV15 to TRBJ1-5; 8 bases map to TRBD1. CDR1 is LNHNV and CDR2 is YYDKDF in the germline V gene (reference sequence). Trimming at V came to 0 bases and at J to 16 bases, leaving 17 bases not matched to a gene. The CDR3 is 16 amino acids. CDR3 protein: CATSRDYGQGIVARHF. The DNA for the CDR3 is TGTGCCACCAGCAGAGATTATGGACAGGGTATCGTGGCTCGACATTTT.

CDR3 sequence: CASTNEGFEQYF. The CDR3 DNA sequence: TGTGCCAGCACGAACGAGGGTTTCGAGCAGTACTTC. The V and J genes are TRBV6-5 and TRBJ2-7; perhaps TRBD2 as D (5 bases). CDR1 is MNHEY and CDR2 is SVGAGI in the germline V gene. The CDR3 totals 12 residues. The ends were cut back, 7 bases at V and 6 bases at J, with 13 bases in the middle.

The chain has TRBV5-4 and TRBJ2-1; D might be TRBD2 (5 bases). This CDR3 region has 13 residues. The V gene lost 7 bases and the J gene lost 2 bases, with 10 bases spanning the gap. CDR1 is SGHNT, CDR2 YYREEE, per germline (reference sequence). The CDR3 nucleotides read TGTGCCAGCGGAGCGGAGACCTACAATGAGCAGTTCTTC. Its protein product is CASGAETYNEQFF. Full variable domain (outside the CDR3, taken from reference TRBV5-4 and TRBJ2-1): ETGVTQSPTHLIKTRGQQVTLRCSSQSGHNTVSWYQQALGQGPQFIFQYYREEENGRGNFPPRFSGLQFPNYSSELNVNALELDDSALYLCASGAETYNEQFFGPGTRLTVL.

This chain joins TRBV7-9 and TRBJ2-7, with 12 nucleotides matching TRBD2. Trimming removed 3 bases from V and 6 bases from J; junction bases left unmatched: 6. The V gene's germline CDR1 is SEHNR and CDR2 FQNEAQ (reference sequence). The CDR3 contains 15 residues. Written as DNA, the CDR3 is TGTGCCAGCAGCTTCTCTAGCGGGAGGGTGGCCGAGCAGTACTTC. This codes for CASSFSSGRVAEQYF.

V and J are TRBV27 and TRBJ2-5, with a tentative D call TRBD1 (5 bases). Germline CDR1 reads MNHEY; CDR2 reads SMNVEV (reference sequence). Deletions cut 3 bases from V and 1 base from J, with 9 bases between. The CDR3 covers 14 residues. The chain's CDR3 is CASSFSQGQETQYF. The CDR3 nucleotides read TGTGCCAGCAGTTTCTCCCAGGGCCAAGAGACCCAGTACTTC.

This sequence joins TRBV6-1 and TRBJ2-7; D is perhaps TRBD1 (6 bases). The V and J ends lost 7 bases and 3 bases respectively, with 10 bases between them. Germline V gene lookup returns CDR1 MNHNS and CDR2 SASEGT. This CDR3 comprises 12 residues. Here the CDR3 reads CASMRQVYEQYF. CDR3 nucleotide sequence: TGTGCCAGCATGCGACAGGTCTACGAGCAGTACTTC.

The J gene is TRBJ2-4, the V gene TRBV2; TRBD1 matches 7 bases. The CDR3 consists of 14 residues. The germline V gene encodes CDR1 SNHLY and CDR2 FYNNEI. The J segment lost 4 bases and the V segment lost 6 bases, leaving 6 bases of the junction unmatched. The CDR3: CASSAWDSKNIQYF. CDR3 DNA: TGTGCCAGCAGCGCCTGGGACAGTAAAAACATTCAGTACTTC.

This chain links TRBV11-3 with TRBJ2-7, with 11 bases identical to TRBD1. Germline V CDR1 and CDR2: SGHNT, YENEEA. V was clipped by 6 bases and J by 7 bases; unmatched bases: 5. The CDR3 is 13 residues long. CDR3 loop: CASSRTGGIEQYF. CDR3 bases: TGTGCCAGCAGTCGGACAGGGGGCATAGAGCAGTACTTC.

The V call is TRBV11-2, the J call TRBJ2-2; the match to TRBD2 covers 7 bases. The V segment lost 2 bases and the J segment 4 bases; nucleotides outside the gene matches: 13. The germline CDR1 and CDR2 sequences are SGHAT and FQNNGV. The CDR3 covers 18 residues. CDR3 nucleotide sequence: TGTGCCAGCAGCTTATTTCAGGGTGGGAGGGTCCCCACCGGGGAGCTGTTTTTT. Its protein product is CASSLFQGGRVPTGELFF. Based on the CDR3 plus reference TRBV11-2 and TRBJ2-2, the full variable domain is EAGVAQSPRYKIIEKRQSVAFWCNPISGHATLYWYQQILGQGPKLLIQFQNNGVVDDSQLPKDRFSAERLKGVDSTLKIQPAKLEDSAVYLCASSLFQGGRVPTGELFFGEGSRLTVL.

This chain uses TRBV27 with TRBJ1-5, with unresolved D. Germline V gives CDR1 MNHEY, CDR2 SMNVEV (reference sequence). The CDR3 spans 16 residues. V shed 5 bases and J shed 9 bases, with 23 bases lying between them. The CDR3 loop is CASSLILPAGLGPQHF. CDR3 bases: TGTGCCAGCAGTCTCATCCTCCCCGCGGGCCTCGGGCCCCAGCATTTT.

V is TRBV18 and J is TRBJ2-4, with 11 nucleotides matching TRBD2. Germline V lookup: CDR1 KGHSH, CDR2 LQKENI. The J segment lost 1 base and the V segment lost 4 bases, leaving 9 bases of the junction unmatched. The CDR3 is 18 amino acids. CDR3 loop: CASSLTTGTSGAKNIQYF. Written as DNA, the CDR3 is TGTGCCAGCTCACTCACCACCGGGACTAGCGGCGCCAAAAACATTCAGTACTTC.

The table lists this clone with a few counts. The chain links TRBV9 to TRBJ2-3; 7 bases fit TRBD1. Germline CDR1 SGDLS, CDR2 YYNGEE. With 0 bases clipped from V and 1 base from J, the junction kept 2 bases outside the gene matches. The CDR3 has 15 amino acids. The CDR3 spells CASSVVGTGTDTQYF. The CDR3, as DNA: TGTGCCAGCAGCGTAGTTGGGACAGGCACAGATACGCAGTATTTT.

This chain connects TRBV7-9 to TRBJ2-5; D perhaps matches TRBD1 (6 bases). The CDR3 loop spans 15 amino acids. Germline CDR1 reads SEHNR; CDR2 reads FQNEAQ (reference sequence). The V gene lost 5 bases and the J gene lost 5 bases, with 18 bases spanning the gap. The CDR3 sequence is CASSPLWAGVETQYF. The CDR3 nucleotides read TGTGCCAGCAGCCCCTTATGGGCAGGGGTGGAGACCCAGTACTTC.

V gene TRBV9 combines with J gene TRBJ2-3; tentative D call: TRBD2 (6 bases). Trimming took 0 bases from V and 1 from J, leaving 15 bases between them. The CDR3 length is 17 residues. Germline V gene lookup returns CDR1 SGDLS and CDR2 YYNGEE. The chain's CDR3 is CASSVAIRASGTDTQYF. Written as DNA, the CDR3 is TGTGCCAGCAGCGTAGCCATTAGGGCTAGCGGCACAGATACGCAGTATTTT.

The genes are TRBV9 and TRBJ2-3; possible D gene TRBD1, 5 bases. Trimming removed 2 bases at V and 2 bases at J, with 12 bases between. Germline-derived CDR1 and CDR2 are SGDLS and YYNGEE. The CDR3 is made up of 15 amino acids. The CDR3 DNA reads as TGTGCCAGCAGCGTCGAAGGGGTAAACACAGATACGCAGTATTTT. Encoded protein: CASSVEGVNTDTQYF.

The chain combines TRBV6-1 with TRBJ1-5; D unresolved. Germline values: CDR1 MNHNS, CDR2 SASEGT. V gave up 5 bases and J gave up 1 base, with 12 bases separating them. The CDR3 is made up of 15 amino acids. The CDR3 here is CASSPLRGSNQPQHF. CDR3 nucleotides: TGTGCCAGCAGTCCCCTTCGAGGAAGCAATCAGCCCCAGCATTTT.

This chain links TRBV7-3 with TRBJ2-7, with D possibly TRBD2 on 7 matching bases. The CDR3 contains 15 residues. Germline CDR1 and CDR2: SGHTA and FQGTGA. Trimming took off 2 bases at V and 3 bases at J, with 14 bases between the two ends. In DNA, the CDR3 is TGTGCCAGCAGCTTATTGGGGGGGGCTAACTACGAGCAGTACTTC. Translation gives CASSLLGGANYEQYF.

This rearrangement joins TRBV25-1 to TRBJ2-7; D might be TRBD2 (6 bases). The V end lost 3 bases, the J end lost 3 bases, and 9 bases lay between the germline ends. Per the germline V gene, CDR1 is MGHDK and CDR2 is SYGVNS. CDR3 length: 13 residues. CDR3 amino acids: CASSDGSSYEQYF. The CDR3 bases are TGTGCCAGCAGTGACGGGAGCAGCTACGAGCAGTACTTC.

This clone occurred a few times. This chain links TRBV2 with TRBJ2-5; 8 bases map to TRBD1. CDR3 length equals 15 residues. In germline, CDR1 is SNHLY, CDR2 FYNNEI. With 7 bases clipped from V and 5 bases from J, the junction kept 12 bases outside the gene matches. In DNA form, the CDR3 reads TGTGCCAGCACGCTGAACAGGGGGTTCGGGGAGACCCAGTACTTC. Translating it yields CASTLNRGFGETQYF. The full variable domain, with the rest looked up from reference TRBV2 and TRBJ2-5, is EPEVTQTPSHQVTQMGQEVILRCVPISNHLYFYWYRQILGQKVEFLVSFYNNEISEKSEIFDDQFSVERPDGSNFTLKIRSTKLEDSAMYFCASTLNRGFGETQYFGPGTRLLVL.

The rearrangement joins TRBV9 to TRBJ1-2; no definite D call. Trimming removed 0 bases from V and 2 bases from J, with 11 bases in between. CDR1 and CDR2 (germline): SGDLS, YYNGEE. The CDR3 has 15 residues. The CDR3 DNA sequence: TGTGCCAGCAGCGTAGCTTTCCAGGCCAACTATGGCTACACCTTC. Translating it yields CASSVAFQANYGYTF.

The chain joins TRBV4-1 to TRBJ1-5, with TRBD1 identical over 9 bases. V lost 0 bases to trimming and J lost 4 bases; unmatched junction nucleotides: 19. The germline V gene encodes CDR1 MGHRA and CDR2 YSYEKL. This CDR3 is 21 amino acids long. CDR3 in DNA: TGCGCCAGCAGCCAAGAAGTGGTACTGTCAGGACAGGGGAGAGAAAATCAGCCCCAGCATTTT. Translated: CASSQEVVLSGQGRENQPQHF.

On this clone: The junction differs from germline at one of its ends, possibly a read error. The chain joins TRBV6-4 to TRBJ2-1, with D possibly TRBD2 on 6 matching bases. The CDR3 is 11 amino acids. Germline V lookup: CDR1 MRHNA, CDR2 SNTAGT. The CDR3 loop reads CASSGYGTVVF. The CDR3 DNA reads as TGTGCCAGCAGTGGATACGGGACTGTGGTCTTC.

The chain employs TRBV6-4 and TRBJ2-3; TRBD1 matches 10 bases. Trimming at V came to 3 bases and at J to 4 bases, leaving 7 bases not matched to a gene. There are 16 residues in the CDR3. Germline V gene sequence: CDR1 MRHNA, CDR2 SNTAGT. CDR3 region: CASSESGTGESDTQYF. In DNA, the CDR3 is TGTGCCAGCAGTGAGTCCGGGACAGGGGAATCAGATACGCAGTATTTT.

This chain connects TRBV2 to TRBJ2-4; tentative D call: TRBD2 (5 bases). V lost 5 bases and J lost 1, with 12 bases in between. This CDR3 has 15 amino acids. The V gene's germline CDR1 is SNHLY and CDR2 FYNNEI. CDR3 DNA: TGTGCCAGCAGTCCCGGGATGACGGCCAAAAACATTCAGTACTTC. It translates to CASSPGMTAKNIQYF.

This clone came up a few times. V and J are TRBV18 and TRBJ2-2, with TRBD2 matching over 9 bases. Germline assignment: CDR1 KGHSH and CDR2 LQKENI. After removal of 3 bases from V and 1 base from J, the junction contained 3 bases not matched to a gene. This CDR3 region has 16 residues. The CDR3 nucleotides are TGTGCCAGCTCACCGGCACTAGCGGGGAACACCGGGGAGCTGTTTTTT. Protein sequence: CASSPALAGNTGELFF.

Notes on this clone: The junction departs from the called germline gene at one end, perhaps through a read error. J is TRBJ1-1 and V is TRBV7-8, with D hard to call. This CDR3 has 13 residues. Germline CDR1 reads SGHVS; CDR2 reads FQNEAQ. The chain's CDR3 is CASSERQATEVFF. CDR3 DNA sequence: TGTGCCAGCAGCGAGCGGCAGGCCACTGAAGTTTTCTTT.

This clone appeared a single time. This chain connects TRBV7-6 to TRBJ2-1, with a weak D call TRBD2 (6 bases). The germline V gene encodes CDR1 SGHVS and CDR2 FNYEAQ. This CDR3 contains 16 residues. The V and J ends lost 8 bases and 7 bases respectively, with 24 bases between them. CDR3 bases: TGTGCCAGCGGTCCTATCCGCACGGGGGTTAGTAATGAGCAGTTCTTC. This gives the protein CASGPIRTGVSNEQFF.